The entry that follows covers one T cell receptor (beta chain) sequence. The antigen remains undetermined. CDR1 LGHNT and CDR2 FRNRAP come from the germline V gene. V lost 6 bases to trimming and J lost 4 bases; unmatched junction nucleotides: 4. The CDR3 loop spans 13 amino acids. A multiplex PCR was run with 60 Vbeta primers and 13 Jbeta primers. Generated by immunoSEQ multiplex PCR, the TCRdb table keeps only in-frame clones and is missing some. The data contain about 250,000 clones, 80% of them singletons. The data stem from a study of cytomegalovirus exposure and HLA in healthy donors. Whole-study context: A prior study identified approximately 110 million unique TCR beta sequences from about 180 million T cells. Study conclusions and caveats: Owing to their indistinguishability, certain V segments, notably TRBV6-2 and TRBV6-3, were excluded.

The chain joins TRBV12-5 to TRBJ2-3; TRBD1 aligns across 7 bases. This TCR came from a girl aged 2 to 10 in good health and CMV-seronegative. The specimen was PBMCs. Here the CDR3 DNA reads TGTGCTAGTGGCATGACAGGGCCAGATACGCAGTATTTT. Translation gives CASGMTGPDTQYF. Supplemented by reference TRBV12-5 and TRBJ2-3, the full variable domain reads DARVTQTPRHKVTEMGQEVTMRCQPILGHNTVFWYRQTMMQGLELLAYFRNRAPLDDSGMPKDRFSAEMPDATLATLKIQPSEPRDSAVYFCASGMTGPDTQYFGPGTRLTVL.